These 28 T cell receptor beta chains were sequenced from one sample in a study of T cell responses to AZD1222 COVID-19 vaccine. Here immunoSEQ multiplex PCR was the method, and the copy in TCRdb shows in-frame clones only, minus some. The sample consists of about 110,000 clones, about 87% of them appearing once. The sample consisted of peripheral blood, taken on day 0 of AZD1222 vaccination. Source of these receptors: an adult in good health.

The V call is TRBV13, the J call TRBJ2-1; 7 bases line up with TRBD2. The germline V gene encodes CDR1 PRHDT and CDR2 FYEKMQ (reference sequence). CDR3 size: 15 residues. J lost 8 bases, V lost 0 bases, and 7 bases had no gene match. CDR3 DNA sequence: TGTGCCAGCAGCTTAGGTGGGAGGGCCGTGGATGAGCAGTTCTTC. Translation gives CASSLGGRAVDEQFF.

The chain employs TRBV29-1 and TRBJ2-7, with 7 bases identical to TRBD1. The CDR3 is made up of 13 amino acids. Trimming cost V 4 bases and J 7 bases; bases outside gene matches: 10. The V gene's germline CDR1 is SQVTM and CDR2 ANQGSEA. The CDR3 DNA follows: TGCAGCGTTGCCCGGACAGGCGATCCTGAGCAGTACTTC. Residues: CSVARTGDPEQYF.

The rearrangement uses TRBV6-5 and TRBJ1-5; no firm D call. V was pared by 5 bases and J by 7 bases, with 12 bases between. The CDR3 sequence is 13 residues long. The germline V gene encodes CDR1 MNHEY and CDR2 SVGAGI. As DNA, the CDR3 is TGTGCCAGCAGTCCCGGACCTCGACAGCCCCAGCATTTT. This translates into CASSPGPRQPQHF.

The chain joins TRBV12-5 to TRBJ2-1, with 9 bases lining up with TRBD2. Germline CDR1 LGHNT, CDR2 FRNRAP. The CDR3 is made up of 16 amino acids. J was trimmed by 7 bases and V by 0 bases; bases with no gene match: 7. The CDR3 DNA reads TGTGCTAGTGGTTTGGTCGCGGGAGGGCCAAGAAATGAGCAGTTCTTC. This sequence encodes CASGLVAGGPRNEQFF.

The rearrangement links TRBV7-8 to TRBJ2-6; D may be TRBD1 (5 bases). From germline, CDR1 is SGHVS and CDR2 FQNEAQ. V was shortened by 3 bases and J by 0 bases, with 9 bases between the two germline ends. CDR3 length equals 16 residues. CDR3 amino acids: CASSFGHTSGANVLTF. DNA for the CDR3: TGTGCCAGCAGCTTTGGACATACCTCTGGGGCCAACGTCCTGACTTTC.

The chain combines TRBV7-5 with TRBJ1-5; the D call of TRBD1 is as the table states it, not checked on the DNA. TRBV7-5 is flagged as a pseudogene. There are 12 residues in the CDR3. CDR3 sequence reads: CVRGLDSQPQHF. The CDR3 DNA reads as TGTGTCAGAGGCCTAGACAGCCAGCCCCAGCATTTT.

The chain is built from TRBV5-1 and TRBJ2-3; the D gene could be TRBD1 or TRBD2 (6 bases each). CDR3 size: 12 residues. Germline assignment: CDR1 SGHRS and CDR2 YFSETQ. V lost 9 bases and J lost 5, with 13 bases in between. CDR3 in DNA: TGCGCCACGAGGGGGGCTGGAGATACGCAGTATTTT. Translating it yields CATRGAGDTQYF.

The chain has TRBV4-1 and TRBJ1-2; 8 bases are shared with TRBD1. The germline CDR1 and CDR2 sequences are MGHRA and YSYEKL. V lost 4 bases, J lost 0 bases, and 10 bases stayed unmatched. The CDR3 spans 17 residues. The CDR3 spells CASSPGTGNAANYGYTF. The CDR3 DNA sequence: TGCGCCAGCAGCCCTGGGACAGGCAACGCTGCTAACTATGGCTACACCTTC.

This clone was seen a single time. This chain links TRBV7-6 with TRBJ1-2, with D possibly matching TRBD1 (6 bases). The CDR3 covers 13 residues. CDR1 and CDR2 from the germline V gene are SGHVS and FNYEAQ. Trimming took 1 base from V and 3 from J, leaving 6 bases between them. Here the CDR3 reads CASSLDRDYGYTF. DNA of the CDR3: TGTGCCAGCAGCTTAGACAGGGACTATGGCTACACCTTC.

The rearrangement links TRBV19 to TRBJ2-7, with TRBD1 matching 7 bases. Germline assignment: CDR1 LNHDA and CDR2 SQIVND (reference sequence). The CDR3 length is 15 residues. With 4 bases clipped from V and 3 bases from J, the junction kept 9 bases outside the gene matches. CDR3 nucleotides: TGTGCCAGTAGTACCCCCCGGGACAGCTTCTACGAGCAGTACTTC. This gives the protein CASSTPRDSFYEQYF.

CDR3 in amino acids: CASSQGHVNTEAFF. The CDR3, as DNA: TGTGCCAGCAGCCAAGGACATGTGAACACTGAAGCTTTCTTT. The chain has TRBV4-2 and TRBJ1-1, with unresolved D. Trimming took 1 base from V and 0 from J, leaving 6 bases between them. The CDR3 totals 14 residues. Germline V gene data show CDR1 as LGHNA and CDR2 as YNFKEQ.

The V and J genes are TRBV7-8 and TRBJ1-5, with D tentatively TRBD1 (6 bases). Trimming took off 5 bases at V and 6 bases at J, with 11 bases between the two ends. CDR1 is SGHVS and CDR2 is FQNEAQ in the germline V gene. The CDR3 is 13 residues long. CDR3 in DNA: TGTGCCAGCAGCGTACAGGGAGGTCAGCCCCAGCATTTT. Its protein product is CASSVQGGQPQHF.

This sequence joins TRBV7-9 and TRBJ1-5; TRBD1 is a possible D gene (6 bases). V lost 5 bases and J 1 base, leaving 12 bases between the germline ends. The CDR3 has 15 residues. Germline CDR1 is SEHNR and CDR2 is FQNEAQ (reference sequence). The CDR3 DNA follows: TGTGCCAGCAGCCCGGTGGGGGCGAGCAATCAGCCCCAGCATTTT. Amino acid sequence: CASSPVGASNQPQHF.

In its sample, this clone was seen once. The V and J genes are TRBV7-9 and TRBJ1-2, with TRBD1 matching over 9 bases. The CDR3 contains 13 residues. V lost 9 bases and J lost 7; bases outside the gene matches: 9. CDR1 is SEHNR, CDR2 FQNEAQ, per germline (reference sequence). The CDR3 reads CASSPRQGGGYTF. CDR3 DNA: TGTGCCAGTTCCCCTCGACAGGGGGGTGGCTACACCTTC.

The V call is TRBV2, the J call TRBJ1-5; D perhaps matches TRBD1 (5 bases). From germline, CDR1 is SNHLY and CDR2 FYNNEI. The CDR3 spans 15 residues. V was trimmed by 6 bases and J by 7 bases, leaving 19 bases between them. The CDR3 DNA follows: TGTGCCAGCAGCCAAGATCCCAGGGAAGGGCAGCCCCAGCATTTT. Translated: CASSQDPREGQPQHF. Supplemented by reference TRBV2 and TRBJ1-5, the full variable domain reads EPEVTQTPSHQVTQMGQEVILRCVPISNHLYFYWYRQILGQKVEFLVSFYNNEISEKSEIFDDQFSVERPDGSNFTLKIRSTKLEDSAMYFCASSQDPREGQPQHFGDGTRLSIL.

This clone was counted a few times. The chain recombines TRBV7-2 with TRBJ2-1, with D perhaps assigned TRBD1 or TRBD2 (6 bases each). Germline values: CDR1 SGHTA, CDR2 FQGNSA. Trimming left V 4 bases short and J 4 bases short, with 11 bases between. The CDR3 extends over 14 amino acids. Here the CDR3 reads CASSWGAGYNEQFF. CDR3 coding DNA: TGTGCCAGCAGCTGGGGGGCAGGTTACAATGAGCAGTTCTTC.

This chain connects TRBV28 to TRBJ2-7; 7 nucleotides align to TRBD1. Germline CDR1 and CDR2: MDHEN and SYDVKM. This CDR3 region has 14 residues. Trimming removed 7 bases from V and 0 bases from J; junction bases left unmatched: 6. The DNA of the CDR3 is TGTGCCAGCATCCCGGGACAGAGCTCCTACGAGCAGTACTTC. Translated, it gives CASIPGQSSYEQYF.

The chain joins TRBV7-2 to TRBJ1-4; tentative D call: TRBD1 (6 bases). There are 15 residues in the CDR3. The germline CDR1 and CDR2 sequences are SGHTA and FQGNSA. V lost 3 bases, J lost 2 bases, and 10 bases lay in between. CDR3 coding DNA: TGTGCCAGCAGCTTCATCCAGGGGACTAATGAAAAACTGTTTTTT. Amino acids: CASSFIQGTNEKLFF.

The chain recombines TRBV5-1 with TRBJ2-7, with 7 bases fitting TRBD1. The CDR3 is made up of 16 amino acids. The V segment lost 4 bases and the J segment 3 bases; nucleotides outside the gene matches: 13. Looked up from germline, CDR1 is SGHRS and CDR2 is YFSETQ. The CDR3 bases are TGCGCCAGCAGCGCCCCGACGGGACAGTACGACTACGAGCAGTACTTC. Its protein product is CASSAPTGQYDYEQYF.

For the CDR3, the DNA is TGTGCCAGCAGCGGGGCTGGTAGGGTCTATGGCTACACCTTC. This gives the protein CASSGAGRVYGYTF. The chain recombines TRBV11-2 with TRBJ1-2; maybe TRBD1 (5 bases). Germline loops: CDR1 SGHAT, CDR2 FQNNGV. Trimming took 5 bases from V and 4 from J, leaving 14 bases between them. This CDR3 spans 14 amino acids.

The J gene is TRBJ2-3, the V gene TRBV5-5; TRBD1 or TRBD2 may be the D gene (5 bases each). The CDR3 has 15 residues. Between the trimmed V and J ends, which lost 8 bases and 4 bases, there was a span of 20 bases. The germline V gene has CDR1 SGHKS and CDR2 YYEKEE (reference sequence). The CDR3 here is CASSPWGREADTQYF. As DNA, the CDR3 is TGTGCCAGTAGCCCCTGGGGGAGAGAGGCAGATACGCAGTATTTT.

The chain carries TRBV4-1 and TRBJ2-2, with 7 bases lining up with TRBD1. V was clipped by 8 bases and J by 0 bases; unmatched bases: 6. The CDR3 has 15 residues. Germline CDR1 is MGHRA and CDR2 is YSYEKL. The CDR3 loop reads CASQGQVSNTGELFF. CDR3 in DNA: TGCGCCAGCCAAGGACAGGTTTCGAACACCGGGGAGCTGTTTTTT.

In this sample, this clone turned up once. This chain joins TRBV12-3 or TRBV12-4 and TRBJ1-2; D gene uncertain. CDR3 length equals 11 residues. V was clipped by 6 bases and J by 8 bases, with 10 bases between them. CDR3 in amino acids: CASSLGLGYTF. DNA of the CDR3: TGTGCCAGCAGCCTCGGACTGGGCTACACCTTC.

The genes are TRBV7-2 and TRBJ1-5, with D uncertain. V was trimmed by 3 bases and J by 3 bases, leaving 9 bases between them. Germline CDR1 is SGHTA and CDR2 is FQGNSA. The CDR3 sequence is 14 residues long. CDR3: CASSFFLPNQPQHF. CDR3 sequence (DNA): TGTGCCAGCAGCTTCTTCCTTCCCAATCAGCCCCAGCATTTT.

The chain is built from TRBV3-1 (or the pseudogene TRBV3-2) and TRBJ2-1; D is possibly TRBD1 (6 bases). V dropped 5 bases and J dropped 0 bases, with 14 bases sitting between them. Germline V CDR1 and CDR2: LGHDT, YNNKEL (reference sequence). This CDR3 region has 16 residues. In DNA form, the CDR3 reads TGTGCCAGCAGCGCCCGGGACACCAGCTCCTACAATGAGCAGTTCTTC. Its translation: CASSARDTSSYNEQFF.

The chain links TRBV6-5 to TRBJ1-4; D not resolved. Per the germline V gene, CDR1 is MNHEY and CDR2 is SVGAGI. V lost 6 bases to trimming and J lost 0 bases, with 8 bases between them. The CDR3 is 14 residues long. CDR3 nucleotides: TGTGCCAGCAGGGTGGGTGCAACTAATGAAAAACTGTTTTTT. It yields the protein CASRVGATNEKLFF.

This chain joins TRBV5-5 and TRBJ1-1, with 7 bases lining up with TRBD1. The trim removed 1 base at V and 5 bases at J, leaving 2 bases unmatched. The CDR3 runs to 13 residues. Germline V lookup: CDR1 SGHKS, CDR2 YYEKEE (reference sequence). DNA for the CDR3: TGTGCCAGCAGCTTGACAGGGGATACTGAAGCTTTCTTT. Translated, it gives CASSLTGDTEAFF.

V and J are TRBV5-1 and TRBJ2-7; no firm D call. Germline assignment: CDR1 SGHRS and CDR2 YFSETQ. V lost 2 bases, J lost 0 bases, and 9 bases lay in between. The CDR3 is 14 residues long. CDR3 nucleotide sequence: TGCGCCAGCAGCTTTAGTACGGGCTCCTACGAGCAGTACTTC. Translating gives CASSFSTGSYEQYF.